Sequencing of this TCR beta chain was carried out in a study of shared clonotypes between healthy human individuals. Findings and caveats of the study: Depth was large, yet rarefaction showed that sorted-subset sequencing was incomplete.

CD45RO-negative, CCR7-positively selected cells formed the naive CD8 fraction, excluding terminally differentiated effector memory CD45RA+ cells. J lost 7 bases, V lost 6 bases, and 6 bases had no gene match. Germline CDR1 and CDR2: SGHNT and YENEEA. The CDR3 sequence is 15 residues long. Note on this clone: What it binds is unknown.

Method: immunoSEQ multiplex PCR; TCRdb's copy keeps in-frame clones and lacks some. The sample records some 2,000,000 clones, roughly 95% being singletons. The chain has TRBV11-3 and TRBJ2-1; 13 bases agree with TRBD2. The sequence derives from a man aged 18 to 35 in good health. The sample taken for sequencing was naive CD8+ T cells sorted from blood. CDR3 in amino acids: CASSPRLAGGNEQFF. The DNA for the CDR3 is TGTGCCAGCAGTCCTCGACTAGCGGGAGGAAATGAGCAGTTCTTC.